Presented here are 24 T cell receptor beta chains from one specimen sequenced in a study of cytomegalovirus exposure and HLA in healthy donors (dated 2017 in TCRdb). Library preparation employed the immunoSEQ multiplex PCR assay. For the multiplex PCR, a mixture combining 60 forward primers for TCR Vbeta segments and 13 reverse primers for TCR Jbeta segments was used. The table comes from immuneACCESS by way of TCRdb, which keeps in-frame sequences with V and J called. Part of the clones is missing from these tables; in studies checked, under half for an unresolved V gene and the rest for unknown reasons. The sample has about 97,000 clones on record, about four fifths of them singletons. 4.5% to 6.5% of the sample lies in the top ten. The source material was PBMCs. All receptors derive from a man in his forties or fifties in good health and CMV-seropositive.

Details on this clone: At the DNA level, this CDR3 is encoded by other sequences in the same sample as well. The chain employs TRBV5-1 and TRBJ2-6; tentative D call: TRBD1 (5 bases). In germline, CDR1 is SGHRS, CDR2 YFSETQ. The CDR3 contains 16 residues. V lost 4 bases and J lost 0, with 11 bases in between. CDR3 in DNA: TGCGCCAGCAGCCCCAGAGACAGCTCTGGGGCCAACGTCCTGACTTTC. Amino acid sequence: CASSPRDSSGANVLTF.

This rearrangement joins TRBV5-1 to TRBJ1-1, with D perhaps matching TRBD1 (6 bases). There are 17 residues in the CDR3. V was shortened by 5 bases and J by 4 bases, with 24 bases between the two germline ends. Germline values: CDR1 SGHRS, CDR2 YFSETQ. The CDR3 loop is CASSSYVGGQYGTEAFF. The CDR3 coding sequence is TGCGCCAGCAGTTCCTACGTCGGGGGGCAGTACGGCACTGAAGCTTTCTTT.

The chain couples TRBV6-5 to TRBJ1-5; D remains ambiguous. Trimming took off 0 bases at V and 5 bases at J, with 8 bases between the two ends. The CDR3 sequence is 14 residues long. Germline loops: CDR1 MNHEY, CDR2 SVGAGI. DNA of the CDR3: TGTGCCAGCAGTTACTCGAGCTCGGATCAGCCCCAGCATTTT. Protein: CASSYSSSDQPQHF.

The chain joins TRBV25-1 to TRBJ2-5; D may be TRBD1 (6 bases). This CDR3 is built from 18 residues. The germline V gene encodes CDR1 MGHDK and CDR2 SYGVNS. The V end was cut by 1 base, the J end by 2 bases, with 20 bases between. CDR3 bases: TGTGCCAGCAGTGAATTAAAGGGGGACCGAAAATCTCAAGAGACCCAGTACTTC. The encoded protein is CASSELKGDRKSQETQYF. The variable domain in full, with the rest retrieved from reference TRBV25-1 and TRBJ2-5, is EADIYQTPRYLVIGTGKKITLECSQTMGHDKMYWYQQDPGMELHLIHYSYGVNSTEKGDLSSESTVSRIRTEHFPLTLESARPSHTSQYLCASSELKGDRKSQETQYFGPGTRLLVL.

Here the CDR3 DNA reads TGTGCCAGCAGCTTAGGTGCCCGCGAAAGTCAGCCCCAGCATTTT. It specifies CASSLGARESQPQHF. The chain carries TRBV7-2 and TRBJ1-5; D is undetermined. Trimming removed 1 base from V and 6 bases from J, with 13 bases in between. The germline gives CDR1 SGHTA, CDR2 FQGNSA. The CDR3 is 15 residues long.

The rearrangement uses TRBV2 and TRBJ1-5; 10 bases align to TRBD1. CDR3 size: 15 residues. Germline CDR1 SNHLY, CDR2 FYNNEI. V was clipped by 1 base and J by 5 bases; unmatched bases: 2. For the CDR3, the DNA is TGTGCCAGCAGTGAAGTGGGGACAGGGGATCAGCCCCAGCATTTT. Its translation: CASSEVGTGDQPQHF.

The V call is TRBV5-1, the J call TRBJ1-2; a possible D gene is TRBD1 (6 bases). The CDR3 length is 17 residues. Trimming removed 0 bases from V and 2 bases from J, with 17 bases in between. Germline V lookup: CDR1 SGHRS, CDR2 YFSETQ. The CDR3 region has the DNA TGCGCCAGCAGCTTGGGTCGCAAGACAGGACGAAACTATGGCTACACCTTC. The encoded protein is CASSLGRKTGRNYGYTF.

This clone has a single count. V gene TRBV14 combines with J gene TRBJ2-2, with TRBD2 matching over 9 bases. The CDR3 has 15 amino acids. Trimming took 2 bases from V and 7 from J; bases not matched to a gene: 5. Germline V gene lookup returns CDR1 SGHDN and CDR2 FVKESK. The CDR3 nucleotides are TGTGCCAGCAGCCAAAGAGGGACTAGCCGCGGGGAGCTGTTTTTT. Protein product: CASSQRGTSRGELFF.

The chain has TRBV18 and TRBJ1-1; the D gene is possibly TRBD1 (5 bases). V was clipped by 0 bases and J by 2 bases, with 10 bases between them. The germline gives CDR1 KGHSH, CDR2 LQKENI. The CDR3 sequence is 15 residues long. This chain's CDR3 is CASSPPIGTNTEAFF. CDR3 DNA sequence: TGTGCCAGCTCACCACCAATAGGGACTAACACTGAAGCTTTCTTT.

The chain has TRBV10-2 and TRBJ2-1; tentatively, D is TRBD2 (5 bases). V lost 5 bases and J lost 8, with 16 bases in between. Germline V lookup: CDR1 WSHSY, CDR2 SAAADI. This CDR3 is built from 14 residues. For the CDR3, the DNA is TGCGCCAGCAGTCGGGCCTCCTTGGAGGATGAGCAGTTCTTC. Its translation is CASSRASLEDEQFF.

The chain recombines TRBV7-9 with TRBJ2-1; D is perhaps TRBD2 (5 bases). V lost 2 bases to trimming and J lost 1 base, with 9 bases between them. CDR3 length equals 15 residues. Germline lookup yields CDR1 SEHNR and CDR2 FQNEAQ (reference sequence). CDR3 nucleotide sequence: TGTGCCAGCAGCTTAAGCGGCGGTTCCTACAATGAGCAGTTCTTC. Translation: CASSLSGGSYNEQFF.

This clone was counted between two and nine times. The V and J genes are TRBV7-2 and TRBJ1-6; perhaps TRBD1 as D (6 bases). Looked up from germline, CDR1 is SGHTA and CDR2 is FQGNSA. The CDR3 runs 15 residues. Trimming stripped 1 base from V and 8 bases from J, with 12 bases between. CDR3 region: CASSLGTAEYSPLHF. The CDR3, as DNA: TGTGCCAGCAGCTTAGGGACAGCAGAGTATTCACCCCTCCACTTT.

The chain recombines TRBV6-6 with TRBJ1-2, with TRBD1 matching over 8 bases. CDR3 length: 14 residues. Germline trimming cut 7 bases from V and 2 bases from J; bases unmatched to any gene: 6. The germline V gene encodes CDR1 MNHNY and CDR2 SVGAGI (reference sequence). The CDR3 coding sequence is TGTGCCAGCACAGGGGGCTTCGCCAACTATGGCTACACCTTC. Residues: CASTGGFANYGYTF.

CDR3 in amino acids: CASSTGGNVGYTF. As DNA, the CDR3 is TGTGCCAGCAGCACAGGGGGAAATGTAGGCTACACCTTC. The rearrangement links TRBV5-4 to TRBJ1-2, with TRBD1 matching over 8 bases. The CDR3 is 13 amino acids. The V and J ends lost 4 bases and 8 bases, in that order; junction bases with no gene match: 7. CDR1 and CDR2 (germline): SGHNT, YYREEE (reference sequence). Together with reference TRBV5-4 and TRBJ1-2, the CDR3 gives the full variable domain: ETGVTQSPTHLIKTRGQQVTLRCSSQSGHNTVSWYQQALGQGPQFIFQYYREEENGRGNFPPRFSGLQFPNYSSELNVNALELDDSALYLCASSTGGNVGYTFGSGTRLTVV.

The rearrangement links TRBV11-3 to TRBJ2-1; D might be TRBD1 (5 bases). Trimming cost V 5 bases and J 6 bases, with 17 bases left between them. The length of the CDR3 is 15 residues. Germline V lookup: CDR1 SGHNT, CDR2 YENEEA. CDR3 sequence reads: CASSIQGSSGNEQFF. The DNA for the CDR3 is TGTGCCAGCAGCATCCAGGGTAGTTCGGGCAATGAGCAGTTCTTC.

The gene calls are TRBV6-1 and TRBJ1-1; D remains ambiguous. Germline V gives CDR1 MNHNS, CDR2 SASEGT. With 2 bases removed from V and 1 base from J, the gap between germline ends came to 11 bases. CDR3 size: 15 residues. The CDR3 DNA follows: TGTGCCAGCAGTGAAAGGCGACTTCAGAACACTGAAGCTTTCTTT. It specifies CASSERRLQNTEAFF.

This chain uses TRBV5-1 with TRBJ2-3; D not resolved. This CDR3 is built from 15 residues. V lost 4 bases, J lost 0 bases, and 12 bases lay in between. Germline-derived CDR1 and CDR2 are SGHRS and YFSETQ. DNA for the CDR3: TGCGCCAGCAGCCCCGGTCCCCCTAGCACAGATACGCAGTATTTT. It codes for CASSPGPPSTDTQYF.

V is TRBV5-1 and J is TRBJ2-1; TRBD2 aligns across 10 bases. The length of the CDR3 is 14 residues. Germline assignment: CDR1 SGHRS and CDR2 YFSETQ. V lost 4 bases and J lost 12; bases outside the gene matches: 10. CDR3 in DNA: TGCGCCAGCAGCCCAACTAGCGGGGCCTCCGGGCAGTTCTTC. Translating gives CASSPTSGASGQFF.

V and J are TRBV7-9 and TRBJ1-3; weak D call: TRBD1 (6 bases). Germline V CDR1 and CDR2: SEHNR, FQNEAQ (reference sequence). This CDR3 comprises 15 residues. The V gene lost 5 bases and the J gene lost 2 bases, with 13 bases spanning the gap. In nucleotides, the CDR3 is TGTGCCAGCAGCGAACAGGGTGGAGCTGGAAACACCATATATTTT. As protein: CASSEQGGAGNTIYF.

This clone occurred a few times. The chain has TRBV9 and TRBJ2-3; 12 bases match TRBD1. The CDR3 consists of 16 residues. V was pared by 0 bases and J by 5 bases, with 4 bases of the junction left unmatched. Germline lookup yields CDR1 SGDLS and CDR2 YYNGEE. The CDR3: CASSVEGQGARDTQYF. In DNA form, the CDR3 reads TGTGCCAGCAGCGTAGAGGGACAGGGGGCTAGAGATACGCAGTATTTT.

The V call is TRBV7-8, the J call TRBJ2-7, with unresolved D. The CDR3 totals 15 residues. Trimming pared 5 bases from V and 1 base from J, leaving 15 bases between. Germline V gene lookup returns CDR1 SGHVS and CDR2 FQNEAQ. The CDR3 loop is CASSPIDTQSYEQYF. CDR3 DNA: TGTGCCAGCAGCCCGATCGACACCCAGTCCTACGAGCAGTACTTC.

The rearrangement links TRBV28 to TRBJ1-2; 11 bases fit TRBD1. CDR3 length equals 15 residues. CDR1 is MDHEN and CDR2 is SYDVKM in the germline V gene. V dropped 6 bases and J dropped 8; count of bases not matched to a gene: 11. The CDR3 DNA sequence: TGTGCCAGCAGCGGTCAGGGACAGGGGGTGCAGGGCTACACCTTC. The encoded protein is CASSGQGQGVQGYTF.

This clone was recorded once. The V and J genes are TRBV14 and TRBJ1-4; no firm D call. The CDR3 sequence is 13 residues long. V lost 6 bases and J 7 bases, leaving 12 bases between the germline ends. The germline CDR1 and CDR2 sequences are SGHDN and FVKESK. CDR3 residues: CASRSGRSEKLFF. In DNA, the CDR3 is TGTGCCAGCAGGTCCGGCAGGTCTGAAAAACTGTTTTTT.

This clone was counted between two and nine times. The chain joins TRBV27 to TRBJ2-2; a weak D match, TRBD2 (6 bases). Looked up from germline, CDR1 is MNHEY and CDR2 is SMNVEV (reference sequence). Trimming removed 11 bases from V and 2 bases from J, with 12 bases in between. This CDR3 has 13 amino acids. The CDR3 DNA is TGTGCCGTGTGGGGGGTTAACACCGGGGAGCTGTTTTTT. Its protein is CAVWGVNTGELFF.